These 20 T cell receptor beta chains share one sample of origin, sequenced in a study of blood T cell repertoires in COVID-19. Sequenced by immunoSEQ multiplex PCR; TCRdb stores in-frame clones only, minus some. The top ten hold 13% of the sample, which has 150,000 or so clones, 75% to 90% seen once. Specimen: peripheral blood. All receptors derive from a man younger than 35 with COVID-19, enrolled during active disease.

The chain couples TRBV4-3 to TRBJ2-1; no clear D gene. The CDR3 has 15 residues. CDR1 is LGHNA, CDR2 YSLEER, per germline. V lost 0 bases, J lost 1 base, and 7 bases lay in between. CDR3 residues: CASSQETPSYNEQFF. The DNA of the CDR3 is TGCGCCAGCAGCCAAGAAACTCCTTCCTACAATGAGCAGTTCTTC.

V is TRBV7-9 and J is TRBJ2-1, with 7 bases fitting TRBD1. This CDR3 has 14 residues. V dropped 3 bases and J dropped 5; count of bases not matched to a gene: 4. Germline CDR1 SEHNR, CDR2 FQNEAQ (reference sequence). CDR3 nucleotide sequence: TGTGCCAGCAGCTTCGGGACAGCTAACAATGAGCAGTTCTTC. Its translation is CASSFGTANNEQFF. Based on the CDR3 plus reference TRBV7-9 and TRBJ2-1, the full variable domain is DTGVSQNPRHKITKRGQNVTFRCDPISEHNRLYWYRQTLGQGPEFLTYFQNEAQLEKSRLLSDRFSAERPKGSFSTLEIQRTEQGDSAMYLCASSFGTANNEQFFGPGTRLTVL.

This rearrangement joins TRBV3-1 (or the pseudogene TRBV3-2) to TRBJ1-6; unclear D gene. The germline gives CDR1 LGHDT, CDR2 YNNKEL (reference sequence). Trimming shortened V by 4 bases and J by 9 bases, and 7 bases separated the two germline ends. The CDR3 runs to 12 residues. The CDR3 DNA follows: TGTGCCAGCAGCCGTACATCTTCACCCCTCCACTTT. This translates into CASSRTSSPLHF.

V and J are TRBV7-2 and TRBJ1-2; a possible D gene is TRBD1 (5 bases). This CDR3 is 15 amino acids long. In germline, CDR1 is SGHTA, CDR2 FQGNSA. The V end lost 5 bases, the J end lost 2 bases, and 15 bases lay between the germline ends. CDR3 in amino acids: CASSRPSEGNYGYTF. The CDR3 nucleotides read TGTGCCAGCAGCCGTCCTTCGGAGGGGAACTATGGCTACACCTTC.

V gene TRBV7-2 combines with J gene TRBJ1-4, with a possible D match to TRBD1 (5 bases). Deletions cut 3 bases from V and 8 bases from J, with 13 bases between. The germline CDR1 and CDR2 sequences are SGHTA and FQGNSA. The CDR3 spans 14 residues. The CDR3 sequence is CASSFRFAGEKLFF. CDR3 sequence (DNA): TGTGCCAGCAGCTTTCGTTTCGCAGGGGAAAAACTGTTTTTT.

The chain is built from TRBV24-1 and TRBJ2-2; D is unclear. Trimming pared 3 bases from V and 5 bases from J, leaving 6 bases between. This CDR3 is built from 13 residues. In germline, CDR1 is KGHDR, CDR2 SFDVKD. The DNA of the CDR3 is TGTGCCACCAGTGATCCCGGGACCGGGGAGCTGTTTTTT. It codes for CATSDPGTGELFF.

The chain joins TRBV7-9 to TRBJ2-5; the D is unclear. The CDR3 loop spans 15 amino acids. Germline CDR1 reads SEHNR; CDR2 reads FQNEAQ (reference sequence). V lost 1 base and J 0 bases, leaving 9 bases between the germline ends. CDR3 in DNA: TGTGCCAGCAGCTTAGTAGCTGGGTACCAAGAGACCCAGTACTTC. Translated, it gives CASSLVAGYQETQYF. Full variable domain (missing parts from reference TRBV7-9 and TRBJ2-5): DTGVSQNPRHKITKRGQNVTFRCDPISEHNRLYWYRQTLGQGPEFLTYFQNEAQLEKSRLLSDRFSAERPKGSFSTLEIQRTEQGDSAMYLCASSLVAGYQETQYFGPGTRLLVL.

The chain links TRBV6-5 to TRBJ2-1, with D unresolved. Trimming shortened V by 4 bases and J by 14 bases, and 15 bases separated the two germline ends. The V gene's germline CDR1 is MNHEY and CDR2 SVGAGI. The length of the CDR3 is 12 residues. CDR3 region: CASSSRPDEEFF. As DNA, the CDR3 is TGTGCCAGCAGTTCCCGCCCCGACGAGGAGTTCTTC.

Only one count was recorded for this clone. The chain carries TRBV27 and TRBJ2-7; 7 bases match TRBD2. V was pared by 8 bases and J by 6 bases, with 7 bases of the junction left unmatched. Germline-derived CDR1 and CDR2 are MNHEY and SMNVEV (reference sequence). This CDR3 is 12 amino acids long. Here the CDR3 DNA reads TGTGCCAGCGGACTAGTGTTTGCCGAGCAGTACTTC. As protein: CASGLVFAEQYF.

This chain links TRBV5-4 with TRBJ2-5; the D gene is possibly TRBD2 (7 bases). Trimming removed 7 bases at V and 4 bases at J, with 14 bases between. Germline assignment: CDR1 SGHNT and CDR2 YYREEE (reference sequence). There are 13 residues in the CDR3. CDR3 bases: TGTGCCAGCGGGGGGGCGGGAAGAGAGACCCAGTACTTC. Translated: CASGGAGRETQYF.

This chain joins TRBV7-2 and TRBJ2-3; 7 nucleotides align to TRBD1. This CDR3 spans 13 amino acids. V shed 6 bases, J shed 6 bases, and the junction held 6 bases outside the gene matches. The V gene's germline CDR1 is SGHTA and CDR2 FQGNSA. Written as DNA, the CDR3 is TGTGCCAGCAGGTCCAGGGGGATGGATACGCAGTATTTT. As protein: CASRSRGMDTQYF. Together with reference TRBV7-2 and TRBJ2-3, the CDR3 gives the full variable domain: GAGVSQSPSNKVTEKGKDVELRCDPISGHTALYWYRQSLGQGLEFLIYFQGNSAPDKSGLPSDRFSAERTGGSVSTLTIQRTQQEDSAVYLCASRSRGMDTQYFGPGTRLTVL.

The V and J genes are TRBV6-1 and TRBJ2-7, with 9 bases fitting TRBD1. CDR3 size: 16 residues. Germline V gene lookup returns CDR1 MNHNS and CDR2 SASEGT. V lost 2 bases and J lost 7; bases outside the gene matches: 12. CDR3 in amino acids: CASSESQGQGGWEQYF. CDR3 DNA: TGTGCCAGCAGTGAATCGCAGGGACAGGGAGGGTGGGAGCAGTACTTC.

The rearrangement links TRBV28 to TRBJ2-3; TRBD2 agrees at 7 bases. There are 16 residues in the CDR3. Unmatched junction bases numbered 8, after V lost 4 bases and J lost 1 base. Germline lookup yields CDR1 MDHEN and CDR2 SYDVKM. The CDR3 region is CASSSTLAVGTDTQYF. CDR3 nucleotides: TGTGCCAGCAGTTCGACTCTAGCGGTAGGCACAGATACGCAGTATTTT.

About this clone itself: The junction differs from germline at one of its ends, possibly a read error. This chain joins TRBV5-6 and TRBJ1-4, with D unclear. The V gene's germline CDR1 is SGHDT and CDR2 YYEEEE. The CDR3 runs to 14 residues. The CDR3 sequence: CASSMIATNEKLLF. As DNA, the CDR3 is TGTGCCAGCAGCATGATTGCAACTAATGAAAAACTGCTTTTT.

The gene calls are TRBV20-1 and TRBJ2-7; TRBD2 matches 11 bases. The ends lost 3 bases at V and 3 bases at J; junction bases unmatched: 7. There are 15 residues in the CDR3. From germline, CDR1 is DFQATT and CDR2 SNEGSKA (reference sequence). CDR3 loop: CSASSPLAGGYEQYF. The CDR3 DNA follows: TGCAGTGCTAGTTCGCCCCTAGCGGGAGGCTACGAGCAGTACTTC.

The genes are TRBV11-3 and TRBJ2-3; 7 nucleotides agree with TRBD2. Germline loops: CDR1 SGHNT, CDR2 YENEEA. The CDR3 spans 15 residues. V lost 2 bases, J lost 0 bases, and 2 bases stayed unmatched. CDR3 loop: CASSLLGGSTDTQYF. CDR3 DNA sequence: TGTGCCAGCAGCTTACTCGGGGGGAGCACAGATACGCAGTATTTT.

This chain connects TRBV7-2 to TRBJ2-1; 8 nucleotides line up with TRBD1. J lost 4 bases, V lost 2 bases, and 4 bases had no gene match. The CDR3 covers 15 residues. In germline, CDR1 is SGHTA, CDR2 FQGNSA. The CDR3, as DNA: TGTGCCAGCAGCTTACCGGACAGGGCTTACAATGAGCAGTTCTTC. Residues: CASSLPDRAYNEQFF. Based on the CDR3 plus reference TRBV7-2 and TRBJ2-1, the full variable domain is GAGVSQSPSNKVTEKGKDVELRCDPISGHTALYWYRQSLGQGLEFLIYFQGNSAPDKSGLPSDRFSAERTGGSVSTLTIQRTQQEDSAVYLCASSLPDRAYNEQFFGPGTRLTVL.

V is TRBV27 and J is TRBJ1-2; TRBD1 aligns across 8 bases. CDR1 is MNHEY, CDR2 SMNVEV, per germline (reference sequence). The V and J ends lost 6 bases and 7 bases, in that order; junction bases with no gene match: 10. There are 14 residues in the CDR3. The CDR3 reads CASSTDDRGFGYTF. CDR3 DNA sequence: TGTGCCAGCAGCACAGACGACAGGGGTTTTGGCTACACCTTC.

In the case of this clone: Sequence at one end of the junction differs from germline and may be a read error. The chain recombines TRBV5-6 with TRBJ1-4; 10 bases line up with TRBD1. This CDR3 has 15 residues. Germline CDR1 is SGHDT and CDR2 is YYEEEE. In DNA form, the CDR3 reads TGTGCCAGCAGCGTCCCCGGGACAGGGGATGAAAAACTGCTTTTT. Residues: CASSVPGTGDEKLLF.

This rearrangement joins TRBV12-3 or TRBV12-4 to TRBJ2-7; the D is unclear. CDR3 size: 13 residues. The V and J ends lost 2 bases and 2 bases respectively, with 7 bases between them. The CDR3 sequence: CASSLRSTYEQYF. The CDR3 DNA is TGTGCCAGCAGTTTACGCAGTACCTACGAGCAGTACTTC.